This T cell receptor (beta chain) was profiled in a study of neoadjuvant anti-PD-1 for oral cavity cancer. General observations from the study: After neoadjuvant nivolumab, PBMC T cell clonality was significantly higher in non-responders than responders.

PBMC libraries mostly used about 490 ng of input genomic DNA, with six replicates per sample. Measured with immunoSEQ multiplex PCR; TCRdb has only the in-frame clones, and not every one. Among 75,000 or so clones listed, under 85% were seen once. Patients had newly diagnosed, untreated stage II-IVA oral cavity squamous cell carcinoma. Cohort: HPV-negative, locally advanced oral cavity squamous cell carcinoma patients. The CDR3 is made up of 16 amino acids. Germline V gives CDR1 SSHAT, CDR2 FNYEAQ (reference sequence). This clone was seen once. Antigen unknown. One end of the junction is discordant with germline, which a read error may explain.

This TCR was recovered from a person aged 35 to 85 with oral cavity squamous cell carcinoma. This specimen consisted of PBMCs, obtained before nivolumab (anti-PD-1) treatment. The V gene is TRBV7-7, the J gene TRBJ2-3; 14 bases agree with TRBD2. The CDR3 DNA reads as TGTGCTAGCAGCTTAGGACTAGCGGGAGGCCCGGATACGCAGTATTTT. Its protein is CASSLGLAGGPDTQYF.